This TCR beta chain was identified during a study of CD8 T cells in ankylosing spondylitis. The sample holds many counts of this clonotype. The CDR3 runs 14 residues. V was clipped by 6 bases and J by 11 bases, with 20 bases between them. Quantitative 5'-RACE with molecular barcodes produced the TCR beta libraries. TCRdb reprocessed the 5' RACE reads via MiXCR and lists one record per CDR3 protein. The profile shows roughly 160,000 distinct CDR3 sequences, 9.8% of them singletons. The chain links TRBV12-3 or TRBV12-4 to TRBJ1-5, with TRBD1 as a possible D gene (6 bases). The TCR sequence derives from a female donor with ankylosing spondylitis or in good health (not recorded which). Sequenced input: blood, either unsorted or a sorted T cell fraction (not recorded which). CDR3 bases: TGTGCCAGCAGCATTAGGGACACCGTGGTAGCCCAGCATTTT. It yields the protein CASSIRDTVVAQHF.